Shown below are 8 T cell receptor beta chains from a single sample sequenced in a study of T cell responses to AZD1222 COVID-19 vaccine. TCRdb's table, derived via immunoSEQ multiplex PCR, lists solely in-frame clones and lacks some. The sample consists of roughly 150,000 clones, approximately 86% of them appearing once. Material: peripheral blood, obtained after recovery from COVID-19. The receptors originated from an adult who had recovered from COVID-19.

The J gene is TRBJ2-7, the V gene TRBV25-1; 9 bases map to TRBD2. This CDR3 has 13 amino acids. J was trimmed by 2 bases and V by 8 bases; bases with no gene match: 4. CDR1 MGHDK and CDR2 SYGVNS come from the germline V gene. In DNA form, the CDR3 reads TGTGCCAGCCGGGCGGGGGGGGCCTACGAGCAGTACTTC. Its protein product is CASRAGGAYEQYF.

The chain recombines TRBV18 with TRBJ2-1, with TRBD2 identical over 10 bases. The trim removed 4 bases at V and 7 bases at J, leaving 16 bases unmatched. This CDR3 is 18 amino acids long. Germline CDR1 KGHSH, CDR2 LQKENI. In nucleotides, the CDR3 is TGTGCCAGCTCACTCGTAATCGATCTAGCGGGAGATCGGAATGAGCAGTTCTTC. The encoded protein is CASSLVIDLAGDRNEQFF. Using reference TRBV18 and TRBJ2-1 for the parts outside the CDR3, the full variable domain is NAGVMQNPRHLVRRRGQEARLRCSPMKGHSHVYWYRQLPEEGLKFMVYLQKENIIDESGMPKERFSAEFPKEGPSILRIQQVVRGDSAAYFCASSLVIDLAGDRNEQFFGPGTRLTVL.

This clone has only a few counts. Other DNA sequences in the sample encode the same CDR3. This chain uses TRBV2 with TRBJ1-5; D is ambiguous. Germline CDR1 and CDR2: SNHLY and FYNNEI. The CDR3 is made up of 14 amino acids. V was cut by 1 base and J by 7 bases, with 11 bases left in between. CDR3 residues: CASSEGQGEQPQHF. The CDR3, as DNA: TGTGCCAGCAGTGAAGGCCAAGGAGAGCAGCCCCAGCATTTT.

The CDR3 is CASTQTGGVETQYF. DNA for the CDR3: TGTGCCAGCACCCAAACTGGGGGGGTGGAGACCCAGTACTTC. The chain links TRBV7-9 to TRBJ2-5; 7 bases agree with TRBD2. The CDR3 consists of 14 residues. With V trimmed by 7 bases and J by 5 bases, 10 bases remained unmatched. From germline, CDR1 is SEHNR and CDR2 FQNEAQ (reference sequence).

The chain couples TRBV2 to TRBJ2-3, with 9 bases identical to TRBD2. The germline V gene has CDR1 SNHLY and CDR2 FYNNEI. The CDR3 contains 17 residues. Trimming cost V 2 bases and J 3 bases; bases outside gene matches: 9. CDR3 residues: CASSELAGGSGTDTQYF. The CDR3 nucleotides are TGTGCCAGCAGTGAACTGGCGGGGGGGTCAGGTACAGATACGCAGTATTTT.

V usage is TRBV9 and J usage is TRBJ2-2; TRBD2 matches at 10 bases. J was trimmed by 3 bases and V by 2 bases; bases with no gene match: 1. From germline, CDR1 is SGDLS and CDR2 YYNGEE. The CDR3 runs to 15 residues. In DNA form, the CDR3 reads TGTGCCAGCAGCGTTGGGACTAGCGACACCGGGGAGCTGTTTTTT. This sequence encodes CASSVGTSDTGELFF.

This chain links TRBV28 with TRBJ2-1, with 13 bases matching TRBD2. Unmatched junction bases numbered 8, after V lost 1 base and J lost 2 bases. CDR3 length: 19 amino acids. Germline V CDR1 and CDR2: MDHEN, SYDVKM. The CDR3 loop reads CASSLSGTSGKGAYNEQFF. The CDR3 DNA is TGTGCCAGCAGTTTATCCGGGACTAGCGGGAAAGGGGCCTACAATGAGCAGTTCTTC. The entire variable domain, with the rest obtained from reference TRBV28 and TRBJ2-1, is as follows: DVKVTQSSRYLVKRTGEKVFLECVQDMDHENMFWYRQDPGLGLRLIYFSYDVKMKEKGDIPEGYSVSREKKERFSLILESASTNQTSMYLCASSLSGTSGKGAYNEQFFGPGTRLTVL.

The CDR3 region is CATSDVWGDIEQFF. The CDR3 DNA follows: TGTGCCACCAGTGATGTCTGGGGGGACATCGAGCAGTTCTTC. This chain uses TRBV24-1 with TRBJ2-1, with D tentatively TRBD1 or TRBD2 (6 bases each). There are 14 residues in the CDR3. From germline, CDR1 is KGHDR and CDR2 SFDVKD. V lost 3 bases to trimming and J lost 10 bases, with 15 bases between them.